The following is a TCR beta chain sequence with its context. The sample belongs to a study of T cell responses to AZD1222 COVID-19 vaccine. This CDR3 contains 16 residues. The germline V gene encodes CDR1 MNHEY and CDR2 SVGAGI. Trimming removed 6 bases from V and 3 bases from J; junction bases left unmatched: 10. TCRdb's copy holds only in-frame clones and misses some; the assay was immunoSEQ multiplex PCR. The sample holds roughly 81,000 clones, approximately 88% seen once. The clonotype was recovered from an adult in good health. The sequencing used peripheral blood, collected on day 0 of AZD1222 vaccination. The rearrangement links TRBV6-5 to TRBJ2-7; 11 nucleotides line up with TRBD1. CDR3 nucleotide sequence: TGTGCCAGCAGCTACCCAAGAGGGACAGGGGGCTACGAGCAGTACTTC. It translates to CASSYPRGTGGYEQYF.